This T cell receptor beta chain comes out of a study of identical twins. This CDR3 contains 14 residues. CDR1 is LGHNT, CDR2 FRNRAP, per germline. Every sampled donor was Caucasian and healthy. Each CDR3 protein is one row after TCRdb ran MiXCR on the 5' RACE reads. The sample carries about 330,000 distinct CDR3 sequences, approximately 13% recorded once. These data also formed part of another study, on yellow fever vaccine responses in identical twins.

The source material was CD8+ T cells sorted from blood. This receptor was taken from a woman between 18 and 29 years old in good health. This chain uses TRBV12-5 with TRBJ2-1, with 8 bases that match TRBD2. The CDR3 DNA sequence: TGTGCGCCACGGGGGGGCGTCTCCTACAATGAGCAGTTCTTC. Its translation is CAPRGGVSYNEQFF.